What follows is one T cell receptor beta chain and its context. The antigen is not known. Only in-frame clones appear in the TCRdb table, and some are missing; sequencing was by immunoSEQ multiplex PCR. The sample lists under 80,000 clones; around 92% were seen once. These data come from a study of graft-versus-host responses after intestinal transplantation. As for the study in general: For 2 to 4 years after anti-thymocyte globulin induction, all recipients took tacrolimus and steroids.

Germline CDR1 reads MRHNA; CDR2 reads SNTAGT. Trimming removed 0 bases from V and 0 bases from J; junction bases left unmatched: 0. CDR3 length equals 15 residues. Study-wide findings and caveats: GvH clones turned up in recipient marrow; some had shown up first in ileum or blood.

V and J are TRBV6-4 and TRBJ2-7; 9 bases fit TRBD2. This sequence was found in a human patient who received an intestinal transplant, so some T cells may come from the graft donor. The material sequenced was PBMCs, taken 98 days after intestinal transplantation. CDR3 bases: TGTGCCAGCAGTGACTCAGCGGGAGGCTCCTACGAGCAGTACTTC. Residues: CASSDSAGGSYEQYF.